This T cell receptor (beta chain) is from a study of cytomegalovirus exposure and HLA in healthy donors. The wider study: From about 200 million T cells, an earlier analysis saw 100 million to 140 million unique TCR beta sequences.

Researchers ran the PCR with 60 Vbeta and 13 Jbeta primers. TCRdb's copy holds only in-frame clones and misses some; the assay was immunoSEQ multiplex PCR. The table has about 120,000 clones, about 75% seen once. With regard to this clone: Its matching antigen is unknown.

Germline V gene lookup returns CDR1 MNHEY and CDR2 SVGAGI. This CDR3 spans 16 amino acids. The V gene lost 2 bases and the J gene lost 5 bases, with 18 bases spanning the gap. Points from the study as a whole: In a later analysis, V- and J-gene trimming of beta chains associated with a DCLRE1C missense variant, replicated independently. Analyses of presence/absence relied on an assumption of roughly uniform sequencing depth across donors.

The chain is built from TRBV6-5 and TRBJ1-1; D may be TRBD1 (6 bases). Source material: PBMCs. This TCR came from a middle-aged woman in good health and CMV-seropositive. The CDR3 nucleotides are TGTGCCAGCAGTTACCGGACTCAGGGGCCTGCAACTGAAGCTTTCTTT. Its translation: CASSYRTQGPATEAFF.